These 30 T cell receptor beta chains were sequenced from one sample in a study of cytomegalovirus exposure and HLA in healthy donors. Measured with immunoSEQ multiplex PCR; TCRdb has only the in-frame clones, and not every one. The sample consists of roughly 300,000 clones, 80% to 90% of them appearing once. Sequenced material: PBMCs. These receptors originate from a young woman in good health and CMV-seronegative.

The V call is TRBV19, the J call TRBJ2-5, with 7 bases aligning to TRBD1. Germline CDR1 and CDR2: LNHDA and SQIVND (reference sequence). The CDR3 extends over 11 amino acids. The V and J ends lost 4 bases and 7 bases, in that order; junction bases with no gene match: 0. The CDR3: CASSTGGTQYF. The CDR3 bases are TGTGCCAGTAGTACAGGGGGGACCCAGTACTTC.

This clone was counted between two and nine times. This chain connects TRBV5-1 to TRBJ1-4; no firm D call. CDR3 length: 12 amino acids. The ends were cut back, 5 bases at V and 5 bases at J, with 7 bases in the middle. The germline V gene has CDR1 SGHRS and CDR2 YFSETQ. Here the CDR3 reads CASREQNEKLFF. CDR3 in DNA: TGCGCCAGCAGAGAACAGAATGAAAAACTGTTTTTT.

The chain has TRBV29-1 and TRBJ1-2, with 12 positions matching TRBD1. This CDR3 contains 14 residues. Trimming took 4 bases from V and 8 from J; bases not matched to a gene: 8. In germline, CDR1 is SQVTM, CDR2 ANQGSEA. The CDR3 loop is CSVVPGQGARGYTF. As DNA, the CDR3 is TGCAGCGTTGTACCGGGACAGGGGGCGAGGGGCTACACCTTC.

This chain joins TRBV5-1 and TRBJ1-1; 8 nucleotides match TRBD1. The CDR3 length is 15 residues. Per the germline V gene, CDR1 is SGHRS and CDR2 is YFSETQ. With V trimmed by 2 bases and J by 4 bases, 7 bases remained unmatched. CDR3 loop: CASSFTAGGVTEAFF. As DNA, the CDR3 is TGCGCCAGCAGCTTCACGGCAGGGGGCGTCACTGAAGCTTTCTTT.

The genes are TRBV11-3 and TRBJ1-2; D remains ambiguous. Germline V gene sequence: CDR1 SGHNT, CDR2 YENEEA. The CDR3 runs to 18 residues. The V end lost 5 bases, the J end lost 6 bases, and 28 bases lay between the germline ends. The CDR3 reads CASSTTSGGQGRSDGYTF. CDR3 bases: TGTGCCAGCAGCACGACATCCGGAGGGCAAGGGCGCTCTGATGGCTACACCTTC. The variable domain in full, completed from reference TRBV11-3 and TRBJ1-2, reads EAGVVQSPRYKIIEKKQPVAFWCNPISGHNTLYWYLQNLGQGPELLIRYENEEAVDDSQLPKDRFSAERLKGVDSTLKIQPAELGDSAVYLCASSTTSGGQGRSDGYTFGSGTRLTVV.

The CDR3 nucleotides read TGTGCCAGCAGCTTGTCCGGGACAGCCTACACCGGGGAGCTGTTTTTT. Protein product: CASSLSGTAYTGELFF. The chain uses TRBV5-6 and TRBJ2-2; 7 nucleotides align to TRBD1. This CDR3 has 16 residues. V shed 1 base and J 3 bases; nucleotides not matched to a gene: 6. Germline loops: CDR1 SGHDT, CDR2 YYEEEE. The full variable domain, rest sourced from reference TRBV5-6 and TRBJ2-2, is DAGVTQSPTHLIKTRGQQVTLRCSPKSGHDTVSWYQQALGQGPQFIFQYYEEEERQRGNFPDRFSGHQFPNYSSELNVNALLLGDSALYLCASSLSGTAYTGELFFGEGSRLTVL.

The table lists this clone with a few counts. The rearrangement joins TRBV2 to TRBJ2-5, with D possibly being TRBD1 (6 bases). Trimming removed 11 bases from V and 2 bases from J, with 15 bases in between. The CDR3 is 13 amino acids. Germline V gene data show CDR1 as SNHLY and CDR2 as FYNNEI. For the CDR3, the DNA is TGTGCCGGGAAGGGACAAGCTCAAGAGACCCAGTACTTC. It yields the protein CAGKGQAQETQYF.

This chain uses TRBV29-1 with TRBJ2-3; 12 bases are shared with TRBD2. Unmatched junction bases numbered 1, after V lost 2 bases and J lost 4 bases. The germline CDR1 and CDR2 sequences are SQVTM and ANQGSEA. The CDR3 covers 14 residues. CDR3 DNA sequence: TGCAGCGTTGAAACTAGCGGGAGGTCAGATACGCAGTATTTT. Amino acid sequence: CSVETSGRSDTQYF.

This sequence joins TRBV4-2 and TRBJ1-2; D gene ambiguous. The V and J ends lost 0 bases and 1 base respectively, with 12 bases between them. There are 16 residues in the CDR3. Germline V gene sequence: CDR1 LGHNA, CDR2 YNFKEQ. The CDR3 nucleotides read TGTGCCAGCAGCCAAGAAGTCCGGTCGGGTAACTATGGCTACACCTTC. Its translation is CASSQEVRSGNYGYTF.

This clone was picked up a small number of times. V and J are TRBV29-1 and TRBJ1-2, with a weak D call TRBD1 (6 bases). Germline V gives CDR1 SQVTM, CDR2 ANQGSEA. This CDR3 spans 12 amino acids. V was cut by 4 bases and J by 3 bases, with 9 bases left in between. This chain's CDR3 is CSVGQADYGYTF. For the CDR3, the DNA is TGCAGCGTTGGACAGGCCGACTATGGCTACACCTTC.

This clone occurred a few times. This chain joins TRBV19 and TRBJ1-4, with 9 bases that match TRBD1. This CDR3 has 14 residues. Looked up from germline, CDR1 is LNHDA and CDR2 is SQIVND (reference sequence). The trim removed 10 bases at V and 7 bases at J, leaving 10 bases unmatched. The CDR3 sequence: CANPDRGRGEKLFF. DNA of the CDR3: TGTGCCAACCCGGACAGGGGCAGGGGTGAAAAACTGTTTTTT.

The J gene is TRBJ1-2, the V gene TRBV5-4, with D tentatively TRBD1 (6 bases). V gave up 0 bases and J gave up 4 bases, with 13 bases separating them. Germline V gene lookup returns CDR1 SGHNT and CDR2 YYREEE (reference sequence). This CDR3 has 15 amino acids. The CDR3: CASSLEGSGVYGYTF. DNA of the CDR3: TGTGCCAGCAGCTTGGAGGGCTCAGGGGTCTATGGCTACACCTTC.

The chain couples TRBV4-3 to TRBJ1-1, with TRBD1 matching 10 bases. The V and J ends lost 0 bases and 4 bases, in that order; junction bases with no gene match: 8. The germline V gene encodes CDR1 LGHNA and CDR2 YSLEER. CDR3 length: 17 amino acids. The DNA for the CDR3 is TGCGCCAGCAGCCAAGACCCGACAGGGGGCCTGGGCACTGAAGCTTTCTTT. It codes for CASSQDPTGGLGTEAFF.

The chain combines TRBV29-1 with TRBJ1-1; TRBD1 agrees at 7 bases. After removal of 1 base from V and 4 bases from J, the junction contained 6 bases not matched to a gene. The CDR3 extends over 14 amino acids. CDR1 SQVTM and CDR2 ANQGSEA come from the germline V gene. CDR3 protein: CSVEAGGLGTEAFF. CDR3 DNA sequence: TGCAGCGTTGAAGCAGGGGGGTTAGGCACTGAAGCTTTCTTT.

Here the CDR3 DNA reads TGTGCCAGCAGTTTTTGGGCAGGGCCCCCAGAGACCCAGTACTTC. Encoded protein: CASSFWAGPPETQYF. The chain links TRBV28 to TRBJ2-5; TRBD1 is a possible D gene (5 bases). Trimming shortened V by 3 bases and J by 4 bases, and 15 bases separated the two germline ends. The germline CDR1 and CDR2 sequences are MDHEN and SYDVKM. This CDR3 region has 15 residues.

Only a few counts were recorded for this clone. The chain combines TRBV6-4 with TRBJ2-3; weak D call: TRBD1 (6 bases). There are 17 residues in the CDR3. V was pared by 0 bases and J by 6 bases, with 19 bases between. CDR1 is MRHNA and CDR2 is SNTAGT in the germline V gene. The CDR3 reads CASSDSARGRGADTQYF. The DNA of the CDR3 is TGTGCCAGCAGTGACTCTGCCAGGGGCAGGGGAGCCGATACGCAGTATTTT.

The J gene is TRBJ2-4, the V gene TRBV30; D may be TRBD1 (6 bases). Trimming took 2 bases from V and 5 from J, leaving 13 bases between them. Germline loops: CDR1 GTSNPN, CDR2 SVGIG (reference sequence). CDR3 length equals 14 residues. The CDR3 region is CAWSSGQQQNIQYF. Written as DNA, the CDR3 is TGTGCCTGGAGTTCCGGACAGCAACAAAACATTCAGTACTTC.

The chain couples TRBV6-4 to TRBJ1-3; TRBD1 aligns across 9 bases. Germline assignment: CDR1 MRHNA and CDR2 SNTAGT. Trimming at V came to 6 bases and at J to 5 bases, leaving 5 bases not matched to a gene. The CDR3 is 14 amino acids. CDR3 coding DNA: TGTGCCAGCAGAGGGGGACAGGGTAGAAACACCATATATTTT. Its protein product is CASRGGQGRNTIYF.

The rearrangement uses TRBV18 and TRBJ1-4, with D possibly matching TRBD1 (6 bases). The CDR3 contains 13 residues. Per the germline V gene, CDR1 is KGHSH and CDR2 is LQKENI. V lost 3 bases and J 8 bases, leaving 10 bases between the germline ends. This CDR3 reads CASSPRTAEKLFF. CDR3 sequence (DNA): TGTGCCAGCTCACCCCGGACAGCCGAAAAACTGTTTTTT. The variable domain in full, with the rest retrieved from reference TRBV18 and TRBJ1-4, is NAGVMQNPRHLVRRRGQEARLRCSPMKGHSHVYWYRQLPEEGLKFMVYLQKENIIDESGMPKERFSAEFPKEGPSILRIQQVVRGDSAAYFCASSPRTAEKLFFGSGTQLSVL.

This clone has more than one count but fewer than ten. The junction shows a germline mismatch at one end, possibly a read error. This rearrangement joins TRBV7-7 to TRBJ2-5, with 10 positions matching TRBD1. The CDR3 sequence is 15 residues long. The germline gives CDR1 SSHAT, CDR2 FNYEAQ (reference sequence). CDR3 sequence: CASSLTRTGGETQYF. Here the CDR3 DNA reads TGTGCTAGCAGCCTGACCAGGACAGGGGGAGAGACCCAGTACTTC.

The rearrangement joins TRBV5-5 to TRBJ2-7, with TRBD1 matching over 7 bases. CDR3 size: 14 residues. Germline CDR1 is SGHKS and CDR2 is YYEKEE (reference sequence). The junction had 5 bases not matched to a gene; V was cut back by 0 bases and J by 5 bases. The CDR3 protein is CASSLGQGIDEQYF. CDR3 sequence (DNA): TGTGCCAGCAGCTTGGGACAGGGAATCGACGAGCAGTACTTC.

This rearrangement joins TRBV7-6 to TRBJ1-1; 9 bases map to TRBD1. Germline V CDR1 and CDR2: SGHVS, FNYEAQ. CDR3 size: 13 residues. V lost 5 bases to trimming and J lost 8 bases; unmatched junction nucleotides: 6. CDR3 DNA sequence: TGTGCCAGCAGCGGGACAGGGTCAGGAGAAGCTTTCTTT. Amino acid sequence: CASSGTGSGEAFF. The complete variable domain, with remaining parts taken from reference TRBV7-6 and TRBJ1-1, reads GAGVSQSPRYKVTKRGQDVALRCDPISGHVSLYWYRQALGQGPEFLTYFNYEAQQDKSGLPNDRFSAERPEGSISTLTIQRTEQRDSAMYRCASSGTGSGEAFFGQGTRLTVV.

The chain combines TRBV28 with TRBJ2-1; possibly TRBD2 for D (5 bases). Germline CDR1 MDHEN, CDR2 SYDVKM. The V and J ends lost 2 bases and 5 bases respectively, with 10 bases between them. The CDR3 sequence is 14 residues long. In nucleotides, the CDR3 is TGTGCCAGCAGTTTACCTTCGGGGAACAATGAGCAGTTCTTC. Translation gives CASSLPSGNNEQFF. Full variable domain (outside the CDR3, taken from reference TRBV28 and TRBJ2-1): DVKVTQSSRYLVKRTGEKVFLECVQDMDHENMFWYRQDPGLGLRLIYFSYDVKMKEKGDIPEGYSVSREKKERFSLILESASTNQTSMYLCASSLPSGNNEQFFGPGTRLTVL.

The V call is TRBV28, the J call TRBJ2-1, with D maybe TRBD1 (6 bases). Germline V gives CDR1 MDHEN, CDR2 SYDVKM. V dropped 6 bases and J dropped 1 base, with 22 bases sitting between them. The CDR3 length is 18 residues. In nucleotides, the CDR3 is TGTGCCAGCAGCTCAACCCGAACAGGGTTGGATTCCTACAATGAGCAGTTCTTC. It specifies CASSSTRTGLDSYNEQFF.

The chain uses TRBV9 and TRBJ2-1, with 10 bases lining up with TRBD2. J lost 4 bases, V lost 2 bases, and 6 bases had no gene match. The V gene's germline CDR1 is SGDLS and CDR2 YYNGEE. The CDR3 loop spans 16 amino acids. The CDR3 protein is CASSVLAGALYNEQFF. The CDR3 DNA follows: TGTGCCAGCAGCGTTCTAGCGGGAGCGCTTTACAATGAGCAGTTCTTC.

Here the CDR3 DNA reads TGCGCCAGCAGCCAAGAGGGGGGGGCCCCAAATGAGCAGTTCTTC. Protein product: CASSQEGGAPNEQFF. V usage is TRBV4-3 and J usage is TRBJ2-1; possibly TRBD2 for D (7 bases). This CDR3 spans 15 amino acids. Germline assignment: CDR1 LGHNA and CDR2 YSLEER. V gave up 0 bases and J gave up 7 bases, with 13 bases separating them.

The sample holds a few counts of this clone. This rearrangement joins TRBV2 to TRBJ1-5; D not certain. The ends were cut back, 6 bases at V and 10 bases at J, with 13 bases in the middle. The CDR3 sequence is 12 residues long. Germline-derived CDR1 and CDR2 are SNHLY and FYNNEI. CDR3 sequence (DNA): TGTGCCAGCAGGCCCGAGAGTTTCCCCCAGCATTTT. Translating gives CASRPESFPQHF. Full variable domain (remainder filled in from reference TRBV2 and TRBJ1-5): EPEVTQTPSHQVTQMGQEVILRCVPISNHLYFYWYRQILGQKVEFLVSFYNNEISEKSEIFDDQFSVERPDGSNFTLKIRSTKLEDSAMYFCASRPESFPQHFGDGTRLSIL.

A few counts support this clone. The CDR3 nucleotides are TGTGCCAGCAGTACTCTAGCGGGAGGATTGGGAGAGCAGTACTTC. Translated, it gives CASSTLAGGLGEQYF. The chain links TRBV2 to TRBJ2-7; 11 bases map to TRBD2. The CDR3 sequence is 15 residues long. The ends lost 5 bases at V and 7 bases at J; junction bases unmatched: 10. CDR1 is SNHLY and CDR2 is FYNNEI in the germline V gene.

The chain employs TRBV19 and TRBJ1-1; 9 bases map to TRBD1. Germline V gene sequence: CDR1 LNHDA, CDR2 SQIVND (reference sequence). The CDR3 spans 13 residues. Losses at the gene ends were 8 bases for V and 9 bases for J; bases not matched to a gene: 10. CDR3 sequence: CASFDRGVVKAFF. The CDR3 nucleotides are TGTGCCAGTTTCGACAGGGGGGTCGTAAAAGCTTTCTTT.

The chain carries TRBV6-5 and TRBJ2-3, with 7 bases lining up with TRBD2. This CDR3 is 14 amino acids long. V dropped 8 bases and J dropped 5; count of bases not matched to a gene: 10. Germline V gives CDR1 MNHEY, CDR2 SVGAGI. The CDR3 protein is CASGGGSEVDTQYF. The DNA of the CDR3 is TGTGCCAGCGGTGGCGGGAGCGAGGTAGATACGCAGTATTTT.